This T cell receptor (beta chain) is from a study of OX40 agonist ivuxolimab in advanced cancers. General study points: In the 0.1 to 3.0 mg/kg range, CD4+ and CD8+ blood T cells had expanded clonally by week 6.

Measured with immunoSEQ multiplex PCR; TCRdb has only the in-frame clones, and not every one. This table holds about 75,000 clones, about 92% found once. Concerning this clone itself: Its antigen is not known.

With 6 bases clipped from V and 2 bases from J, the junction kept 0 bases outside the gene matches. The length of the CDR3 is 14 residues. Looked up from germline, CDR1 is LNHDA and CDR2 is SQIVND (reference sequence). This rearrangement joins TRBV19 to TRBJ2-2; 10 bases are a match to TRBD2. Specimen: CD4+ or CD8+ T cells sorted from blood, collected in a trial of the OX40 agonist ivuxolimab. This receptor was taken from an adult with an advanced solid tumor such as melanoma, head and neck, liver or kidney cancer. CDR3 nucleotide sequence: TGTGCCAGTAGACTAGCGGGAAACACCGGGGAGCTGTTTTTT. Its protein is CASRLAGNTGELFF.